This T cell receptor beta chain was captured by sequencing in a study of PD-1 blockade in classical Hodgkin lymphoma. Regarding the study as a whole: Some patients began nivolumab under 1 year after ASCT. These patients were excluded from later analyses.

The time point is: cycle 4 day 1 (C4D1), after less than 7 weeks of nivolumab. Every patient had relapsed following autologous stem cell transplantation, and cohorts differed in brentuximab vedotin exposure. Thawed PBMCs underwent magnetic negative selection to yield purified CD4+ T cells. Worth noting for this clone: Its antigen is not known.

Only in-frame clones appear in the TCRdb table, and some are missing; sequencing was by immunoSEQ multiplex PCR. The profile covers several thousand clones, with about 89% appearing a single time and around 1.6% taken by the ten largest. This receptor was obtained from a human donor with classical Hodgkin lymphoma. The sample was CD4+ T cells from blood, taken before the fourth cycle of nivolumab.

The CDR3 reads CAVTRGIYQETQYF. The CDR3 nucleotides read TGTGCCGTCACCCGGGGGATATACCAAGAGACCCAGTACTTC. The chain uses TRBV7-2 and TRBJ2-5; D may be TRBD2 (6 bases). The CDR3 has 14 amino acids. The germline V and J ends were trimmed by 11 bases and 0 bases, with 16 bases remaining between them. CDR1 is SGHTA and CDR2 is FQGNSA in the germline V gene.